This TCR beta chain came from a study of human T cells and chemical hapten exposure (dated by TCRdb to the early 2020s). Study-wide context: For sensitization, 2% DPC in acetone was applied to an approximately 2 cm by approximately 2 cm area of upper inner arm skin. Twenty-nine alopecia patients provided blood for TCR sequencing at one to four time points (pre-sensitization, 2, 6 and 24 weeks). In alopecia patients, the study followed how the peripheral blood TCR repertoire changed in vivo over primary and secondary sensitization to diphenylcyclopropenone (DPC), a hapten. Libraries were pooled for sequencing, and variation in per-sample TCR yields was attributed mainly to small differences in library volumes within the pool. Patch testing was done on the upper back using Finn chambers containing 0.01% DPC, and results were scored after 6 days according to International Contact Dermatitis Research Group standards. Throughout the study period of about 25 weeks, patients also received therapeutic DPC doses to the scalp every week. Blood was sampled from patients pre-sensitization (week 0) and at 2, 6 and about 24 weeks after DPC sensitization. The mostly female patient cohort included alopecia areata with under or over 50% scalp involvement, alopecia totalis and alopecia universalis.

The method was RACE. These reads were obtained on a NextSeq 500. During library preparation, unique molecular identifiers were attached to individual cDNA molecules so that TCRs could be counted quantitatively and reproducibly. For every blood RNA sample, sequencing covered both the TCR alpha and TCR beta chains. The authors processed their data as follows. Samples had a median of roughly 99,000 TCRs, with a range from roughly 20,000 to 690,600. V, J and CDR3 annotation of the TCR reads was carried out using the Decombinator software suite. To make PS versus PT1 abundance plots, every sample was subsampled to the same number of TCRs (28,000). Expanded TCRs were defined as absent before sensitization and observed at least eight times at the 2-week time point. The public reads were quality trimmed at Q25 with fastp and then assembled into clones with MiXCR by TCRdb, keeping productive beta chains. Each record represents a unique CDR3 protein, reported with the most common genes and DNA among its rows. The V and J calls and clone size come from TCRdb's table, not from the authors' own analysis. The sample profile shows under 300,000 distinct CDR3 sequences; approximately 8% of them were found once. The ten largest clones represent 1.2% of the sample.

General findings and caveats noted by the study authors: Compared with pre-sensitization or healthy control sets, expanded TCRs formed significantly more large CDR3 similarity clusters, which is consistent with antigen-driven responses. A positive correlation was found between the number of PT1 expanded TCRs and patch test score, with significance reached at thresholds 8, 16 and 32 but not 4. DPC sensitization did not change the number of TCRs with a frequency above 1 in 1000, and there was no evidence of changes in global repertoire structure. Repeated subsampling changed both the strength of the expansion versus patch-test correlation and the threshold at which that correlation became significant. Alopecia, a presumed autoimmune disease, was present in all patients, so the immune response of the patients might differ from that of healthy individuals.

Measured from the cysteine to the phenylalanine, the CDR3 is 12 residues long. Just the 36-base CDR3 DNA is kept, in frame starting at base 1. CDR1 and CDR2, per the germline V gene (reference sequence), are DFQATT and SNEGSKA. Cut back by 3 bases and 8 bases, the V and J ends lie 13 bases apart. Points on this clonotype: No antigen is known for it. Base qualities are not at hand, and no much larger clone is one base apart.

Explained via the paper, the time point label denotes: pre-sensitization, week 0. The treatment or condition label for this specimen denotes: therapeutic diphenylcyclopropenone sensitization with weekly scalp DPC. Blood at each patch-test visit was drawn before the patch test was applied. To be eligible, patients had to be aged 18 to 70, diagnosed with alopecia and judged suitable for DPC therapy, while pregnant patients were excluded. Total RNA was isolated from unfractionated whole blood collected in Tempus Blood RNA tubes. The sequencing used whole blood, collected in connection with sensitization to the hapten diphenylcyclopropenone (DPC). This clonotype was sampled from a man younger than 35 with alopecia areata. Some clones in this sample may be carry-over from other donors' samples. This chain joins TRBV20-1 to TRBJ1-2, with the D gene call left open. The CDR3: CSASYIVRGYTF. The sequenced DNA is TGCAGTGCTAGCTATATCGTCCGGGGCTACACCTTC.